One and the same sample provided the 32 T cell receptor beta chains below, sequenced in a study of CD8+CD57+ T cells in acquired aplastic anemia. Both TCR beta VDJ combination and CDR3 sequence profiling were carried out. Genomic DNA was the template for this profiling. TCRdb itself ran the reads through MiXCR, one entry per CDR3 protein. Here the sample spans 250,000 to 300,000 distinct CDR3 sequences, 55% to 65% being singletons. The sequencing input was sorted CD4+, CD8+, or CD8+CD57+ T cells (not recorded which) from PBMCs. The receptors come from a human donor with severe aplastic anemia or a healthy control (not recorded which).

The chain links TRBV7-3 to TRBJ1-4; 7 nucleotides line up with TRBD1. J gave up 9 bases and V 4 bases, and 5 bases lay outside the gene matches. This CDR3 region has 13 residues. In germline, CDR1 is SGHTA, CDR2 FQGTGA. CDR3 residues: CASSWGQSKKLFF. The CDR3 DNA follows: TGTGCCAGCAGCTGGGGACAGTCCAAAAAACTGTTTTTT.

Of note for this clonotype: The junction departs from germline at one end; a sequencing error may be responsible. The J gene is TRBJ2-7, the V gene TRBV6-1, with TRBD1 as a possible D gene (6 bases). The CDR3 consists of 15 residues. The germline V gene has CDR1 MNHNS and CDR2 SASEGT. The CDR3 DNA reads TGTGCAAGCAGTGAGTACGGGACACTCTCCTACGAGCAGTACTTC. Amino acids: CASSEYGTLSYEQYF.

The rearrangement joins TRBV10-3 to TRBJ1-5; 10 nucleotides match TRBD1. The CDR3 covers 13 residues. V lost 10 bases to trimming and J lost 2 bases; unmatched junction nucleotides: 2. CDR1 is ENHRY, CDR2 SYGVKD, per germline. The CDR3 DNA follows: TGTGCCAGCGGGACAGGGGGCAATCAGCCCCAGCATTTT. It codes for CASGTGGNQPQHF.

The sample holds a few counts of this clonotype. The chain has TRBV5-1 and TRBJ2-3, with 10 bases identical to TRBD1. The trim removed 3 bases at V and 3 bases at J, leaving 7 bases unmatched. CDR3 length equals 16 residues. Germline lookup yields CDR1 SGHRS and CDR2 YFSETQ. The CDR3 protein is CASSSDRGIITDTQYF. CDR3 DNA: TGCGCCAGCAGCTCGGACAGGGGGATAATTACAGATACGCAGTATTTT. Full variable domain (outside the CDR3, taken from reference TRBV5-1 and TRBJ2-3): KAGVTQTPRYLIKTRGQQVTLSCSPISGHRSVSWYQQTPGQGLQFLFEYFSETQRNKGNFPGRFSGRQFSNSRSEMNVSTLELGDSALYLCASSSDRGIITDTQYFGPGTRLTVL.

The chain joins TRBV2 to TRBJ2-7; no clear D. The V gene lost 2 bases and the J gene lost 5 bases, with 4 bases spanning the gap. The CDR3 is made up of 11 amino acids. In germline, CDR1 is SNHLY, CDR2 FYNNEI. For the CDR3, the DNA is TGTGCCAGCAGTGAACAACACGAGCAGTACTTC. It translates to CASSEQHEQYF.

The V gene is TRBV20-1, the J gene TRBJ1-2; 8 nucleotides match TRBD1. Germline V CDR1 and CDR2: DFQATT, SNEGSKA (reference sequence). J lost 6 bases, V lost 6 bases, and 12 bases had no gene match. The CDR3 loop spans 14 amino acids. The CDR3 nucleotides read TGCAGTGCAAGACCGGGACAGGCGCTGGATGGCTACACCTTC. It specifies CSARPGQALDGYTF.

The table lists this clonotype with a few counts. The V call is TRBV29-1, the J call TRBJ2-7; possibly TRBD1 for D (6 bases). The CDR3 is 8 residues long. Per the germline V gene, CDR1 is SQVTM and CDR2 is ANQGSEA. V lost 8 bases, J lost 7 bases, and 6 bases lay in between. The CDR3 bases are TGCAGCAGGGGGGAGCAGTACGTC. This encodes CSRGEQYV.

This clonotype was detected many times. The chain employs TRBV5-1 and TRBJ2-7; D is ambiguous. CDR1 and CDR2 from the germline V gene are SGHRS and YFSETQ. Trimming stripped 0 bases from V and 6 bases from J, with 10 bases between. The CDR3 extends over 13 amino acids. The CDR3 DNA reads TGCGCCAGCAGCTTGGGTAACCCAACCGAGCAGTACTTC. Translating gives CASSLGNPTEQYF. The full variable domain, its missing parts supplied by reference TRBV5-1 and TRBJ2-7, is KAGVTQTPRYLIKTRGQQVTLSCSPISGHRSVSWYQQTPGQGLQFLFEYFSETQRNKGNFPGRFSGRQFSNSRSEMNVSTLELGDSALYLCASSLGNPTEQYFGPGTRLTVT.

A few counts support this clonotype. V is TRBV24-1 and J is TRBJ2-5; weak D call: TRBD1 (6 bases). Per germline, CDR1 KGHDR and CDR2 SFDVKD. The length of the CDR3 is 14 residues. Trimming removed 9 bases at V and 2 bases at J, with 15 bases between. CDR3 sequence: CATRPQGQQETQYF. In DNA form, the CDR3 reads TGTGCCACCCGACCACAGGGACAACAAGAGACCCAGTACTTC.

The rearrangement joins TRBV9 to TRBJ2-7, with a weak D call TRBD2 (6 bases). Deletions cut 0 bases from V and 0 bases from J, with 10 bases between. The CDR3 consists of 15 residues. Germline loops: CDR1 SGDLS, CDR2 YYNGEE. The CDR3: CASSVDGGSSYEQYF. The CDR3 nucleotides are TGTGCCAGCAGCGTAGATGGGGGGAGCTCCTACGAGCAGTACTTC. Looking up the rest from reference TRBV9 and TRBJ2-7 gives the full variable domain: DSGVTQTPKHLITATGQRVTLRCSPRSGDLSVYWYQQSLDQGLQFLIQYYNGEERAKGNILERFSAQQFPDLHSELNLSSLELGDSALYFCASSVDGGSSYEQYFGPGTRLTVT.

This clonotype was picked up one time. This rearrangement joins TRBV12-5 to TRBJ1-5, with 8 nucleotides matching TRBD1. V shed 5 bases and J 6 bases; nucleotides not matched to a gene: 9. CDR1 LGHNT and CDR2 FRNRAP come from the germline V gene. CDR3 length: 15 residues. The CDR3 region has the DNA TGTGCTAGTGGTCCGGACAGGGTGTCGGTTCAGCCCCAGCATTTT. Its translation is CASGPDRVSVQPQHF. The full variable domain, rest sourced from reference TRBV12-5 and TRBJ1-5, is DARVTQTPRHKVTEMGQEVTMRCQPILGHNTVFWYRQTMMQGLELLAYFRNRAPLDDSGMPKDRFSAEMPDATLATLKIQPSEPRDSAVYFCASGPDRVSVQPQHFGDGTRLSIL.

This clonotype was counted ten times or more. The J gene is TRBJ2-3, the V gene TRBV5-1; 11 positions agree with TRBD2. Germline CDR1 SGHRS, CDR2 YFSETQ. The junction had 5 bases not matched to a gene; V was cut back by 4 bases and J by 4 bases. The CDR3 is made up of 15 amino acids. This CDR3 is CASSTGLAGPDTQYF. As DNA, the CDR3 is TGCGCCAGCAGCACCGGACTAGCGGGCCCAGATACGCAGTATTTT.

With respect to this clonotype: At one of its ends the junction is not consistent with the germline gene, which may arise from a read error. This rearrangement joins TRBV7-2 to TRBJ1-6; the D is unclear. Germline V CDR1 and CDR2: SGHTA, FQGNSA. The CDR3 is 12 residues long. CDR3 sequence (DNA): TGTGCCAGCACCCGAGAGGAGTCACCCATCCACTTT. Protein product: CASTREESPIHF.

This clonotype was detected once. V is TRBV7-3 and J is TRBJ2-3; D is ambiguous. Trimming pared 6 bases from V and 5 bases from J, leaving 9 bases between. Per germline, CDR1 SGHTA and CDR2 FQGTGA. This CDR3 comprises 12 residues. The CDR3 DNA follows: TGTGCCAGCAGTCCCGACGGAGATACGCAGTATTTT. Translating gives CASSPDGDTQYF.

J is TRBJ1-2 and V is TRBV2, with TRBD1 matching 7 bases. Looked up from germline, CDR1 is SNHLY and CDR2 is FYNNEI. The CDR3 extends over 14 amino acids. The V segment lost 1 base and the J segment 7 bases; nucleotides outside the gene matches: 6. The CDR3 loop reads CASSEGQGVGGYTF. CDR3 coding DNA: TGTGCCAGCAGTGAAGGGCAGGGGGTAGGTGGCTACACCTTC.

The chain couples TRBV2 to TRBJ1-6; D remains ambiguous. CDR3 size: 14 residues. V lost 4 bases, J lost 9 bases, and 13 bases lay in between. The germline gives CDR1 SNHLY, CDR2 FYNNEI. The CDR3 spells CASSGNLGLSPLHF. CDR3 coding DNA: TGTGCCAGCAGTGGTAACCTAGGTCTTTCACCCCTCCACTTT.

Here the CDR3 reads CASSLTTASYEQYF. DNA of the CDR3: TGTGCCAGCAGTTTGACGACAGCCTCCTACGAGCAGTACTTC. V and J are TRBV7-9 and TRBJ2-7; D may be TRBD1 (5 bases). CDR1 is SEHNR and CDR2 is FQNEAQ in the germline V gene (reference sequence). Trimming left V 6 bases short and J 0 bases short, with 12 bases between. The CDR3 length is 14 residues.

There are many counts of this clonotype. This sequence joins TRBV6-1 and TRBJ1-1, with D perhaps TRBD1 (6 bases). Germline-derived CDR1 and CDR2 are MNHNS and SASEGT. The CDR3 length is 17 residues. The ends were cut back, 0 bases at V and 5 bases at J, with 19 bases in the middle. CDR3 region: CASSEALLRGSDTEAFF. Here the CDR3 DNA reads TGTGCCAGCAGTGAAGCGCTTCTGAGGGGGTCGGATACTGAAGCTTTCTTT.

This clonotype was counted at least ten times. The chain couples TRBV7-2 to TRBJ1-2; D might be TRBD1 (5 bases). Germline assignment: CDR1 SGHTA and CDR2 FQGNSA. Trimming took 2 bases from V and 4 from J, leaving 14 bases between them. This CDR3 is 15 amino acids long. The CDR3 DNA sequence: TGTGCCAGCAGCTTAACCGGCGGGGCTGGCTATGGCTACACCTTC. Its protein is CASSLTGGAGYGYTF.

The sample holds a few counts of this clonotype. In DNA form, the CDR3 reads TGTGCCAGCAGCCCCCAGACAAGGATCGAGCAGTACTTC. This translates into CASSPQTRIEQYF. The chain recombines TRBV5-4 with TRBJ2-7; D not resolved. The germline V gene encodes CDR1 SGHNT and CDR2 YYREEE (reference sequence). The CDR3 consists of 13 residues. V was trimmed by 4 bases and J by 6 bases, leaving 14 bases between them.

This clonotype was seen repeatedly, ten times or more. This rearrangement joins TRBV5-1 to TRBJ2-3; TRBD1 matches at 9 bases. The CDR3 length is 14 residues. Germline V gene sequence: CDR1 SGHRS, CDR2 YFSETQ. J gave up 1 base and V 6 bases, and 3 bases lay outside the gene matches. For the CDR3, the DNA is TGCGCCAGCACCCGGGACAGGGGCACAGATACGCAGTATTTT. Translating gives CASTRDRGTDTQYF.

This chain uses TRBV7-9 with TRBJ2-1; D remains unclear. This CDR3 is built from 14 residues. Trimming removed 5 bases at V and 3 bases at J, with 11 bases between. CDR1 and CDR2 (germline): SEHNR, FQNEAQ (reference sequence). CDR3 sequence: CASSESGYYNEQFF. DNA for the CDR3: TGTGCCAGCAGCGAAAGTGGGTACTACAATGAGCAGTTCTTC.

The chain joins TRBV7-3 to TRBJ2-7; TRBD2 matches at 8 bases. Per germline, CDR1 SGHTA and CDR2 FQGTGA. This CDR3 spans 13 amino acids. V gave up 2 bases and J gave up 4 bases; unmatched junction bases: 1. The CDR3: CASSLQRGYEQYF. In DNA form, the CDR3 reads TGTGCCAGCAGCTTACAGCGGGGGTACGAGCAGTACTTC.

This clonotype appeared a few times. This sequence joins TRBV18 and TRBJ1-1; D unresolved. Trimming cost V 2 bases and J 0 bases, with 13 bases left between them. Germline values: CDR1 KGHSH, CDR2 LQKENI. The CDR3 sequence is 16 residues long. This chain's CDR3 is CASSPLSAEMNTEAFF. The CDR3 region has the DNA TGTGCCAGCTCACCATTGTCGGCAGAAATGAACACTGAAGCTTTCTTT.

This clonotype has a count of ten or more. The chain joins TRBV6-2 or TRBV6-3 to TRBJ2-2; no reliable D call. The CDR3 consists of 15 residues. Germline CDR1 is MNHEY and CDR2 is SVGEGT. Trimming stripped 2 bases from V and 0 bases from J, with 7 bases between. As DNA, the CDR3 is TGTGCCAGCAGTTACGGAACAGCGAACACCGGGGAGCTGTTTTTT. Translation gives CASSYGTANTGELFF.

This clonotype has just a few counts. The chain has TRBV20-1 and TRBJ2-7; 8 nucleotides match TRBD2. CDR3 length equals 15 residues. With 1 base clipped from V and 7 bases from J, the junction kept 12 bases outside the gene matches. In germline, CDR1 is DFQATT, CDR2 SNEGSKA (reference sequence). Here the CDR3 DNA reads TGCAGTGCTAGAGTCCCGGGACTAGAGGCTGATGAGCAGTACTTC. It codes for CSARVPGLEADEQYF.

The rearrangement joins TRBV5-1 to TRBJ1-1; the match to TRBD1 covers 8 bases. Per germline, CDR1 SGHRS and CDR2 YFSETQ. With 4 bases clipped from V and 7 bases from J, the junction kept 3 bases outside the gene matches. CDR3 size: 12 residues. The CDR3 reads CASSMDRDEAFF. In nucleotides, the CDR3 is TGCGCCAGCAGCATGGACAGGGATGAAGCTTTCTTT.

This clonotype was recorded only once. The chain couples TRBV29-1 to TRBJ1-4, with D possibly being TRBD1 (6 bases). CDR3 length equals 12 residues. Germline V gene lookup returns CDR1 SQVTM and CDR2 ANQGSEA. Trimming pared 2 bases from V and 6 bases from J, leaving 7 bases between. CDR3 residues: CSVEQGYEKLFF. The CDR3 DNA sequence: TGCAGCGTTGAACAGGGGTATGAAAAACTGTTTTTT.

The chain has TRBV25-1 and TRBJ1-4; 7 positions agree with TRBD1. Germline loops: CDR1 MGHDK, CDR2 SYGVNS. The length of the CDR3 is 14 residues. Trimming at V came to 3 bases and at J to 7 bases, leaving 5 bases not matched to a gene. This CDR3 reads CASSEGQKVEKLFF. As DNA, the CDR3 is TGTGCCAGCAGTGAGGGACAGAAAGTTGAAAAACTGTTTTTT.

V gene TRBV25-1 combines with J gene TRBJ1-5; a weak D match, TRBD1 (5 bases). Germline lookup yields CDR1 MGHDK and CDR2 SYGVNS. The CDR3 consists of 16 residues. The V and J ends lost 5 bases and 0 bases respectively, with 14 bases between them. The CDR3 DNA follows: TGTGCCAGCAGTCCCGGGACTTTAAATAGCAATCAGCCCCAGCATTTT. Its protein is CASSPGTLNSNQPQHF.

This clonotype was counted only a few times. The J gene is TRBJ2-1, the V gene TRBV7-9; TRBD2 agrees at 7 bases. The length of the CDR3 is 15 residues. Germline assignment: CDR1 SEHNR and CDR2 FQNEAQ (reference sequence). J was trimmed by 5 bases and V by 1 base; bases with no gene match: 5. The chain's CDR3 is CASSLVGGRNNEQFF. DNA for the CDR3: TGTGCCAGCAGCTTAGTTGGCGGGAGAAACAATGAGCAGTTCTTC.

V and J are TRBV29-1 and TRBJ1-1, with a weak D call TRBD1 (6 bases). This CDR3 region has 9 residues. V gave up 8 bases and J gave up 10 bases, with 11 bases separating them. Germline CDR1 SQVTM, CDR2 ANQGSEA. The CDR3 protein is CSPAGAAFF. CDR3 sequence (DNA): TGCAGCCCAGCGGGGGCAGCTTTCTTT.